Within the sample, the clone carrying this T cell receptor (beta chain) is medium-sized. TRB rearrangements were amplified by multiplex PCR with BIOMED2 TRB-A/B primers. TCRdb redid the calling of the multiplex PCR reads with MiXCR, one entry per CDR3 protein. The top ten clones hold roughly 17% of a sample with 6,500 to 10,000 distinct CDR3 sequences, approximately 30% of them seen once. Blood genomic DNA input for TRB amplification was about 240-550 ng. The data originate from a study of T and B cells in COVID-19 patients. Study as a whole: Critical illness requiring mechanical ventilation or extracorporeal membrane oxygenation affected 12 of 20 active-infection patients. Comorbidities linked to unfavorable COVID-19 outcome were present in about 90% of the 20 active-infection patients.

Germline V gene data show CDR1 as LNHNV and CDR2 as YYDKDF (reference sequence). Unmatched junction bases numbered 3, after V lost 4 bases and J lost 5 bases. The CDR3 sequence is 14 residues long. The TCR was taken from a human donor with active COVID-19. The chain employs TRBV15 and TRBJ1-4; 8 bases align to TRBD1. Sequencing was performed on blood. The DNA for the CDR3 is TGTGCCACCAGCACAAGACAGGGGAATGAAAAACTGTTTTTT. Its translation is CATSTRQGNEKLFF.